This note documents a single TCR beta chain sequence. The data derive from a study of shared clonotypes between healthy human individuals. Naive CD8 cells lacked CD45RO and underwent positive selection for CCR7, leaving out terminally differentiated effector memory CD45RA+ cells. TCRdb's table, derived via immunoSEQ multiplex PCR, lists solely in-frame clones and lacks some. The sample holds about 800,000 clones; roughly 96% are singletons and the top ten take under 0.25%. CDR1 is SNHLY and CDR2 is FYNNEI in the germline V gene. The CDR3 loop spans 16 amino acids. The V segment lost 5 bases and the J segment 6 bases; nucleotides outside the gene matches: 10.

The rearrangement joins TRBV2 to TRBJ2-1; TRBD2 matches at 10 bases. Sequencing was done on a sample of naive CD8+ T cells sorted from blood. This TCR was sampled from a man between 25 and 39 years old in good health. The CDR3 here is CASSSQPGLASNEQFF. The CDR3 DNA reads TGTGCCAGCAGTTCCCAACCGGGACTAGCGAGCAATGAGCAGTTCTTC.